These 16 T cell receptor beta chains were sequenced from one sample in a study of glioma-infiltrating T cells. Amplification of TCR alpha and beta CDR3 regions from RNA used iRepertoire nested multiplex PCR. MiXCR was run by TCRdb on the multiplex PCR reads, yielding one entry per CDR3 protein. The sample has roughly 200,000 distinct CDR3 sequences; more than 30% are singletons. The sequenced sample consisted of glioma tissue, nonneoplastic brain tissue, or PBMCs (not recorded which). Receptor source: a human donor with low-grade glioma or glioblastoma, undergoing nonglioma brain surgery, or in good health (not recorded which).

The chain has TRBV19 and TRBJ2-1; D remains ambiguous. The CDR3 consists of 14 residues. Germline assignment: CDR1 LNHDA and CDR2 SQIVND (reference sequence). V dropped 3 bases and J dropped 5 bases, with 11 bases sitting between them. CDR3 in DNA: TGTGCCAGTAGTATGTTGGGGTTCCACAATGAGCAGTTCTTC. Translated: CASSMLGFHNEQFF.

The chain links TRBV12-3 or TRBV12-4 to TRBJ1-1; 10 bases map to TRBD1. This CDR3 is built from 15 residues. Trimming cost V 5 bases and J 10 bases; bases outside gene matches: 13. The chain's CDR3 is CASSAPGQGIVRAFF. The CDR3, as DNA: TGTGCCAGCAGTGCCCCGGGACAGGGGATTGTTCGAGCTTTCTTT.

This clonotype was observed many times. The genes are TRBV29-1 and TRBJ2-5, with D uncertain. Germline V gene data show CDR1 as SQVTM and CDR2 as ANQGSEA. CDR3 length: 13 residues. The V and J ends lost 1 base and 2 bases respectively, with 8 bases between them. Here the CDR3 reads CSVEVLGQETQYF. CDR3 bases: TGCAGCGTTGAAGTCTTGGGGCAAGAGACCCAGTACTTC.

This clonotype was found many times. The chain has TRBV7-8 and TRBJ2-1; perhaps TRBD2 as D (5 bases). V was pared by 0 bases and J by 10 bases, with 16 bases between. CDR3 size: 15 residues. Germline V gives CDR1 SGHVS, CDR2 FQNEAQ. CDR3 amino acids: CASSLAYGLPGEQFF. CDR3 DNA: TGTGCCAGCAGCTTAGCGTACGGGCTTCCGGGAGAGCAGTTCTTC.

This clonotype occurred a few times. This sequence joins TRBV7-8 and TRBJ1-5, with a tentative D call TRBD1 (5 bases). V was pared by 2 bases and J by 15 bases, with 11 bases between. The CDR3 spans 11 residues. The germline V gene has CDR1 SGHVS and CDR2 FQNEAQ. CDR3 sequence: CASSLSRVLHF. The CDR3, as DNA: TGTGCCAGCAGCTTAAGCAGGGTCCTGCATTTT.

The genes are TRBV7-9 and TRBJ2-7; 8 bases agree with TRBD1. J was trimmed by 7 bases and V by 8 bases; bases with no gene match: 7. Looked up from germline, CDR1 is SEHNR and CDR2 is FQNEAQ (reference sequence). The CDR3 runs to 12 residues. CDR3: CASAGGPGEQYF. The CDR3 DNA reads TGTGCCAGCGCAGGGGGCCCCGGGGAGCAGTACTTC. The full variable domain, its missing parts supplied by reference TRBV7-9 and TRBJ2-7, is DTGVSQNPRHKITKRGQNVTFRCDPISEHNRLYWYRQTLGQGPEFLTYFQNEAQLEKSRLLSDRFSAERPKGSFSTLEIQRTEQGDSAMYLCASAGGPGEQYFGPGTRLTVT.

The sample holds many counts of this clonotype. CDR3 protein: CASSLIGSLSGNTIYF. Written as DNA, the CDR3 is TGTGCCAGCAGTTTGATAGGGTCGCTTTCTGGAAACACCATATATTTT. The gene calls are TRBV28 and TRBJ1-3; D is ambiguous. The V end lost 3 bases, the J end lost 1 base, and 13 bases lay between the germline ends. The CDR3 runs 16 residues. Germline loops: CDR1 MDHEN, CDR2 SYDVKM.

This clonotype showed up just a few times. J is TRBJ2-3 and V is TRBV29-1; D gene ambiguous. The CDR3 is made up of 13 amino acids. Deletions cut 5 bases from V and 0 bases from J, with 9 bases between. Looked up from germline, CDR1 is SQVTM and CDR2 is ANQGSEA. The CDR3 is CSVKNPSTDTQYF. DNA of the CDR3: TGCAGCGTTAAAAATCCCAGCACAGATACGCAGTATTTT.

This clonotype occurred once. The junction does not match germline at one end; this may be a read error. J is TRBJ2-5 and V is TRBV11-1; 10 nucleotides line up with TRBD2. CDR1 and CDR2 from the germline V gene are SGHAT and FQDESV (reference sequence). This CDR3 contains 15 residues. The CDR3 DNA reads TGTGCCAGCAGCCACAGGACTAGCGGAGGGGAGACCCAGTCCTTC. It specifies CASSHRTSGGETQSF.

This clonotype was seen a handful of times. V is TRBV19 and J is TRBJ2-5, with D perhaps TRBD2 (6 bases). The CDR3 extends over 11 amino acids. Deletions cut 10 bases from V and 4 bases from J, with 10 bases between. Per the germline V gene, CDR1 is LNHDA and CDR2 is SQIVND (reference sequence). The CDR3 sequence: CATRDLETQYF. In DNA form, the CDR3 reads TGTGCCACCCGGGACTTAGAGACCCAGTACTTC.

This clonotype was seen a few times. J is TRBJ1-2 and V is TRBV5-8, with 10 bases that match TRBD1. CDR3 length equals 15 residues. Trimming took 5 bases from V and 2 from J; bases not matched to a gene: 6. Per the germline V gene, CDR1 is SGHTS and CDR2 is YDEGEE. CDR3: CASRLPGQGNYGYTF. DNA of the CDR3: TGTGCCAGCAGACTCCCGGGACAGGGGAACTATGGCTACACCTTC.

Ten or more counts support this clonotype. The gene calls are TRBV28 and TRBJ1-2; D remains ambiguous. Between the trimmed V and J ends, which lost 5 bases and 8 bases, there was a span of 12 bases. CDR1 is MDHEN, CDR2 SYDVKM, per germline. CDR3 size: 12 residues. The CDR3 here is CASSLLDTGYTF. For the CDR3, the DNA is TGTGCCAGCAGTCTCCTCGATACAGGCTACACCTTC.

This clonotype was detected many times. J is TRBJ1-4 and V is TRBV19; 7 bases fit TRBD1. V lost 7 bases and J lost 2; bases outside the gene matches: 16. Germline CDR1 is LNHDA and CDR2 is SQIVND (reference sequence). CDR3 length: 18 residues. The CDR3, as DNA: TGTGCCAGTACCACTATGGGCCGTACAGGGGCGACTAATGAAAAACTGTTTTTT. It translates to CASTTMGRTGATNEKLFF.

CDR3 DNA: TGTGCCAGCAGCCGGGACCCCATTTTAGATACGCAGTATTTT. Protein: CASSRDPILDTQYF. This rearrangement joins TRBV3-1 to TRBJ2-3; D is perhaps TRBD1 or TRBD2 (5 bases each). The V and J ends lost 4 bases and 5 bases respectively, with 13 bases between them. CDR1 LGHDT and CDR2 YNNKEL come from the germline V gene (reference sequence). This CDR3 is built from 14 residues.

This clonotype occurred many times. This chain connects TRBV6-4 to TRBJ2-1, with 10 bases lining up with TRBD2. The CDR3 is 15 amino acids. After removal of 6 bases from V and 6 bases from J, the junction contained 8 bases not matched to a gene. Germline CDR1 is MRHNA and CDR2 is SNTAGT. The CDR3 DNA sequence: TGTGCCAGCAGCGACAGCGGGAGGGCCGGCAATGAGCAGTTCTTC. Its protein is CASSDSGRAGNEQFF.

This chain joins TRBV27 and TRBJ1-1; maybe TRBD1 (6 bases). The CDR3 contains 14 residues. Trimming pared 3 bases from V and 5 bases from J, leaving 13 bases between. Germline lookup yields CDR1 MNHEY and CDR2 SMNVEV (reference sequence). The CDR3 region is CASSFGVGGTEAFF. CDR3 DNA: TGTGCCAGCAGTTTCGGGGTAGGGGGGACTGAAGCTTTCTTT.